Following are 27 T cell receptor beta chains from one sample sequenced in a study of post-analysis software for immune sequencing data. Each TCR beta cDNA library carried unique molecular identifiers. TCRdb ran MiXCR on the PCR reads and lists one entry per CDR3 protein. This sample has 750,000 to 900,000 distinct CDR3 sequences, with about half found just once. No antigen has been identified for these receptors. Study-wide findings and caveats: When patients were compared with controls, four to six TRBV segments were more frequent, TRBV5-6, TRBV5-1 and TRBV20-1 among them.

Sequenced input: blood. Every receptor here comes from a girl aged 5-17 years with multiple sclerosis.

V gene TRBV20-1 combines with J gene TRBJ1-1, with TRBD1 matching over 10 bases. J gave up 0 bases and V 5 bases, and 9 bases lay outside the gene matches. This CDR3 is 16 amino acids long. The germline V gene has CDR1 DFQATT and CDR2 SNEGSKA (reference sequence). CDR3 sequence: CSALGQGVLLNTEAFF. The CDR3 nucleotides are TGCAGTGCTCTCGGACAGGGGGTTTTGTTGAACACTGAAGCTTTCTTT.

The table lists this clonotype with many counts. This chain's CDR3 is CAISEAGQDYGYTF. The CDR3 bases are TGTGCCATCAGTGAGGCCGGACAAGACTATGGCTACACCTTC. This chain uses TRBV10-3 with TRBJ1-2; TRBD1 is a possible D gene (5 bases). The CDR3 has 14 residues. Per the germline V gene, CDR1 is ENHRY and CDR2 is SYGVKD. Trimming stripped 2 bases from V and 3 bases from J, with 10 bases between.

J is TRBJ2-5 and V is TRBV24-1; D not resolved. The CDR3 totals 11 residues. The V gene's germline CDR1 is KGHDR and CDR2 SFDVKD. Trimming cost V 9 bases and J 5 bases, with 9 bases left between them. CDR3 in amino acids: CATGFGETQYF. The DNA of the CDR3 is TGTGCCACCGGGTTCGGTGAGACCCAGTACTTC.

This clonotype was observed a few times. The rearrangement uses TRBV6-2 or TRBV6-3 and TRBJ2-7; D remains unclear. The germline CDR1 and CDR2 sequences are MNHEY and SVGEGT. The CDR3 extends over 15 amino acids. V shed 6 bases and J shed 2 bases, with 17 bases lying between them. The CDR3 DNA reads TGTGCCAGCAGGGCCTTCCCGAACCCGCCCTACGAGCAGTACTTC. Its translation: CASRAFPNPPYEQYF.

CDR3 nucleotide sequence: TGCGCCAGCAGCTTGGCGGGAATTTCTGGGGCCAACGTCCTGACTTTC. Its translation: CASSLAGISGANVLTF. The chain carries TRBV5-1 and TRBJ2-6; possibly TRBD2 for D (5 bases). The germline V gene encodes CDR1 SGHRS and CDR2 YFSETQ. Trimming took off 0 bases at V and 1 base at J, with 8 bases between the two ends. The CDR3 loop spans 16 amino acids.

This clonotype was found a few times. This rearrangement joins TRBV7-2 to TRBJ2-5; no definite D call. V was clipped by 5 bases and J by 11 bases, with 12 bases between them. CDR1 is SGHTA, CDR2 FQGNSA, per germline. This CDR3 region has 11 residues. CDR3 region: CASSPHNEQYF. The CDR3 DNA reads TGTGCCAGCAGCCCGCACAATGAGCAGTACTTC.

The rearrangement links TRBV20-1 to TRBJ1-5; TRBD1 is a possible D gene (6 bases). CDR1 DFQATT and CDR2 SNEGSKA come from the germline V gene (reference sequence). V lost 5 bases and J 0 bases, leaving 11 bases between the germline ends. The CDR3 consists of 14 residues. The DNA for the CDR3 is TGCAGTGCTGGACAGACTATTAGCAATCAGCCCCAGCATTTT. Translating it yields CSAGQTISNQPQHF.

This clonotype appeared a few times. A junction boundary mismatches the germline segment, possibly from a read error. J is TRBJ2-3 and V is TRBV7-7; D unresolved. CDR1 is SSHAT and CDR2 is FNYEAQ in the germline V gene (reference sequence). This CDR3 contains 13 residues. CDR3 in DNA: TGTGCTAGCAGCTTGGATATTCGAGATACGCAGTATTTT. It specifies CASSLDIRDTQYF.

This clonotype was observed a handful of times. V usage is TRBV9 and J usage is TRBJ1-2, with D unclear. The CDR3 is 13 amino acids. V was cut by 5 bases and J by 7 bases, with 15 bases left in between. The germline gives CDR1 SGDLS, CDR2 YYNGEE. CDR3 sequence: CASSTREGSGYTF. CDR3 coding DNA: TGTGCCAGCAGTACAAGGGAGGGTTCTGGCTACACCTTC.

The chain recombines TRBV14 with TRBJ2-1, with D possibly being TRBD2 (6 bases). V was cut by 1 base and J by 6 bases, with 10 bases left in between. Germline CDR1 SGHDN, CDR2 FVKESK. The CDR3 consists of 14 residues. The CDR3 coding sequence is TGTGCCAGCAGCCAAGTTGGGACTCTCAATGAGCAGTTCTTC. Its translation is CASSQVGTLNEQFF.

This CDR3 reads CASSLSREWNTEAFF. The CDR3, as DNA: TGTGCCAGCAGTTTATCGAGGGAGTGGAACACTGAAGCTTTCTTT. The chain uses TRBV27 and TRBJ1-1; D gene unclear. V was cut by 0 bases and J by 1 base, with 9 bases left in between. CDR1 and CDR2 from the germline V gene are MNHEY and SMNVEV (reference sequence). The CDR3 spans 15 residues.

The gene calls are TRBV4-1 and TRBJ2-3, with TRBD2 identical over 10 bases. Germline V gene data show CDR1 as MGHRA and CDR2 as YSYEKL. After removal of 1 base from V and 3 bases from J, the junction contained 7 bases not matched to a gene. This CDR3 has 17 residues. CDR3 protein: CASSQGAVGLATDTQYF. In DNA, the CDR3 is TGCGCCAGCAGCCAAGGAGCTGTGGGACTAGCGACAGATACGCAGTATTTT.

J is TRBJ2-7 and V is TRBV25-1; D might be TRBD1 or TRBD2, each matching 5 bases. Deletions cut 3 bases from V and 6 bases from J, with 12 bases between. The CDR3 runs 13 residues. Germline V lookup: CDR1 MGHDK, CDR2 SYGVNS. The CDR3 DNA sequence: TGTGCCAGCAGTGATTTAGAGGGGCGCGAGCAGTACTTC. It is translated as CASSDLEGREQYF.

This clonotype was counted only a few times. The chain has TRBV7-2 and TRBJ2-7, with D tentatively TRBD1 (5 bases). The germline gives CDR1 SGHTA, CDR2 FQGNSA. With 8 bases removed from V and 2 bases from J, the gap between germline ends came to 10 bases. The CDR3 is 12 residues long. CDR3 sequence: CASGQSTYEQYF. The CDR3 bases are TGTGCCAGCGGACAATCTACCTACGAGCAGTACTTC.

This sequence joins TRBV12-3 or TRBV12-4 and TRBJ1-2, with D perhaps matching TRBD1 (6 bases). This CDR3 spans 13 amino acids. V was clipped by 7 bases and J by 5 bases, with 14 bases between them. DNA of the CDR3: TGTGCCAGCACCCTGGGGGGCTTATATGGCTACACCTTC. Translation: CASTLGGLYGYTF.

As DNA, the CDR3 is TGTGCCAGCGGTATGTTAGAGACCCAGTACTTC. Translation: CASGMLETQYF. This chain connects TRBV6-1 to TRBJ2-5, with D hard to call. The CDR3 is made up of 11 amino acids. Germline V lookup: CDR1 MNHNS, CDR2 SASEGT. V shed 8 bases and J shed 4 bases, with 8 bases lying between them.

This rearrangement joins TRBV7-9 to TRBJ1-1; D is perhaps TRBD1 (6 bases). The CDR3 is 13 amino acids. Germline CDR1 SEHNR, CDR2 FQNEAQ (reference sequence). V was clipped by 8 bases and J by 2 bases, with 12 bases between them. CDR3 coding DNA: TGTGCCAGCGGGCCGGGACATAACACTGAAGCTTTCTTT. Protein: CASGPGHNTEAFF.

There are a few counts of this clonotype. The CDR3 sequence is CASSSDRAQETQYF. The CDR3 region has the DNA TGTGCCAGCAGTTCGGACAGGGCCCAAGAGACCCAGTACTTC. The V call is TRBV6-1, the J call TRBJ2-5; the match to TRBD1 covers 8 bases. Germline values: CDR1 MNHNS, CDR2 SASEGT. The CDR3 spans 14 residues. V lost 5 bases and J lost 1; bases outside the gene matches: 3.

The chain has TRBV18 and TRBJ2-1, with TRBD2 matching 12 bases. The CDR3 runs 17 residues. J was trimmed by 4 bases and V by 4 bases; bases with no gene match: 8. Germline CDR1 reads KGHSH; CDR2 reads LQKENI. The CDR3 nucleotides are TGTGCCAGCTCACACGGACTAGCGGGATTGGGGTACAATGAGCAGTTCTTC. It translates to CASSHGLAGLGYNEQFF.

This chain connects TRBV20-1 to TRBJ2-7, with D possibly TRBD1 on 5 matching bases. The tail of the sequence fits TRBJ2-5 better, so the J call may be wrong. CDR1 is DFQATT, CDR2 SNEGSKA, per germline (reference sequence). The CDR3 is 15 amino acids. CDR3 DNA sequence: TGCAGTGCTAGGGGCGGTTTGGGGCAGGGAAAGACCCAGTACTTC. Amino acids: CSARGGLGQGKTQYF.

This chain links TRBV20-1 with TRBJ1-5, with TRBD1 matching 9 bases. The CDR3 is made up of 15 amino acids. Per germline, CDR1 DFQATT and CDR2 SNEGSKA (reference sequence). The ends lost 5 bases at V and 1 base at J; junction bases unmatched: 6. CDR3 protein: CSAQRQGVSNQPQHF. CDR3 DNA sequence: TGCAGTGCTCAGAGACAGGGGGTAAGCAATCAGCCCCAGCATTTT.

The rearrangement uses TRBV12-3 or TRBV12-4 and TRBJ1-5, with 7 bases lining up with TRBD1. V was clipped by 4 bases and J by 3 bases; unmatched bases: 6. CDR3 length: 15 amino acids. CDR3 protein: CASSSDRITNQPQHF. CDR3 DNA sequence: TGTGCCAGCAGTTCGGACAGGATCACCAATCAGCCCCAGCATTTT.

A single count supports this clonotype. The chain carries TRBV10-3 and TRBJ1-2, with 8 bases matching TRBD1. Unmatched junction bases numbered 8, after V lost 1 base and J lost 4 bases. There are 16 residues in the CDR3. The germline V gene encodes CDR1 ENHRY and CDR2 SYGVKD. The CDR3 here is CAISEWGDRTSYGYTF. The DNA for the CDR3 is TGTGCCATCAGTGAGTGGGGGGACAGGACCTCCTATGGCTACACCTTC.

This rearrangement joins TRBV7-2 to TRBJ2-3, with D possibly being TRBD1 (6 bases). Germline CDR1 is SGHTA and CDR2 is FQGNSA. CDR3 length: 13 amino acids. V lost 4 bases to trimming and J lost 7 bases, with 12 bases between them. The CDR3 is CASSWGTSNTQYF. As DNA, the CDR3 is TGTGCCAGCAGCTGGGGGACATCGAATACGCAGTATTTT.

J is TRBJ2-5 and V is TRBV4-1, with 11 bases identical to TRBD2. J gave up 2 bases and V 0 bases, and 11 bases lay outside the gene matches. The germline gives CDR1 MGHRA, CDR2 YSYEKL. The CDR3 spans 19 residues. For the CDR3, the DNA is TGCGCCAGCAGCCAAGACCCTTTACCGGGACTAGCGGAACAAGAGACCCAGTACTTC. Protein: CASSQDPLPGLAEQETQYF.

The table lists this clonotype with a few counts. The chain has TRBV6-5 and TRBJ2-1, with TRBD2 matching over 8 bases. From germline, CDR1 is MNHEY and CDR2 SVGAGI. CDR3 length: 16 amino acids. With 2 bases clipped from V and 0 bases from J, the junction kept 3 bases outside the gene matches. CDR3 sequence: CASSYNREGSYNEQFF. The CDR3 region has the DNA TGTGCCAGCAGTTACAATCGGGAGGGCTCCTACAATGAGCAGTTCTTC.

The gene calls are TRBV28 and TRBJ2-7; a weak D match, TRBD1 (5 bases). In germline, CDR1 is MDHEN, CDR2 SYDVKM. The CDR3 runs to 14 residues. Trimming removed 2 bases from V and 1 base from J, with 9 bases in between. The CDR3 region has the DNA TGTGCCAGCAGTTTAGGACACCCTTCCTACGAGCAGTACTTC. The encoded protein is CASSLGHPSYEQYF.